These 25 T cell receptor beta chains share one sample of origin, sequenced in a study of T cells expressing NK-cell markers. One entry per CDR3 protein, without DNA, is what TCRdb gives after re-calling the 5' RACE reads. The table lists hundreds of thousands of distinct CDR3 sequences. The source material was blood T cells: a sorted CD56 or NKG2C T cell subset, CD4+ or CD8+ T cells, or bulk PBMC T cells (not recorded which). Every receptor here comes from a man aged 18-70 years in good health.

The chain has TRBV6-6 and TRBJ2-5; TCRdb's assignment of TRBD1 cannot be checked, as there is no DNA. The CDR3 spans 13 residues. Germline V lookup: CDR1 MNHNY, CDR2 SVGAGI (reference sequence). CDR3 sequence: CASARDRQETQYF.

The chain's CDR3 is CASSEGASPLHF. The chain couples TRBV21-1 to TRBJ1-6. TRBV21-1 is given as a pseudogene. The CDR3 sequence is 12 residues long.

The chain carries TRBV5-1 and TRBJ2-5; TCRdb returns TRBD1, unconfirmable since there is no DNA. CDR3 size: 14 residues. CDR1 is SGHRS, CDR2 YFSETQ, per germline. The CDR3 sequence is CASSSGTGRETQYF.

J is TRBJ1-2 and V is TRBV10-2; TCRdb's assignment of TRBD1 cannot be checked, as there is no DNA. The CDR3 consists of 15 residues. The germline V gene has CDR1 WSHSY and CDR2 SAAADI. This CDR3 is CASSELTGQVYGYTF.

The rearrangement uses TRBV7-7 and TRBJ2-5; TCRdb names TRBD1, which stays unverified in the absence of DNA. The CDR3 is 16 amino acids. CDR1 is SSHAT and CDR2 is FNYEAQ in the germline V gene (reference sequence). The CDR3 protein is CASSLAGHLIGETQYF.

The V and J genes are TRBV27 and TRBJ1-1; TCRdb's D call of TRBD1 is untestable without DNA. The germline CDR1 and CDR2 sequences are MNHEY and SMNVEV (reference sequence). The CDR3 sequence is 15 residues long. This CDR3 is CASSRTGLRNTEAFF.

The CDR3 loop is CSARDGRHTDTQYF. The V call is TRBV20-1, the J call TRBJ2-3. The CDR3 runs 14 residues. Germline-derived CDR1 and CDR2 are DFQATT and SNEGSKA (reference sequence).

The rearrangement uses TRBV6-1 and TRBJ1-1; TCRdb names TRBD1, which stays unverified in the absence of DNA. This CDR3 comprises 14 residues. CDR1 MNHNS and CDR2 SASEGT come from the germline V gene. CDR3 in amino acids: CASSRGDRHTEAFF.

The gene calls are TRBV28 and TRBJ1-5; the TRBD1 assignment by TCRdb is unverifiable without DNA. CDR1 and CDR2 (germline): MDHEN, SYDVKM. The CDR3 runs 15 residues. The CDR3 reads CASSRQQGIGQPQHF.

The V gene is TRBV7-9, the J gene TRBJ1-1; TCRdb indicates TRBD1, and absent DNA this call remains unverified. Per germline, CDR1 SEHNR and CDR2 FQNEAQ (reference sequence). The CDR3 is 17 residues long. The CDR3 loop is CASSLAAWTGRYTEAFF.

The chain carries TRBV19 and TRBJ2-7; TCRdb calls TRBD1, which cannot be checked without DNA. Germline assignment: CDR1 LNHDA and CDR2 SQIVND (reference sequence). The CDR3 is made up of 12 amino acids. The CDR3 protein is CALLRTGREQYF.

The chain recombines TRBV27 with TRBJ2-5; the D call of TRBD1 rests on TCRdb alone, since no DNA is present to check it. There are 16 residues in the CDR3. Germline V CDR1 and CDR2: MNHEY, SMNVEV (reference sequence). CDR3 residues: CASSLSMGAQQETQYF.

CDR3 sequence: CASTSGGTSTDTQYF. The chain carries TRBV7-2 and TRBJ2-3; TCRdb picks TRBD1, but there is no DNA to check that call. CDR3 length equals 15 residues. CDR1 and CDR2 from the germline V gene are SGHTA and FQGNSA.

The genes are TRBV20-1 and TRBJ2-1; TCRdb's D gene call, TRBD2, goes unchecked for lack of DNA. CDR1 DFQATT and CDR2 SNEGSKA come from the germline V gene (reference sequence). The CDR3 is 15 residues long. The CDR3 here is CSATPTSRDFNEQFF.

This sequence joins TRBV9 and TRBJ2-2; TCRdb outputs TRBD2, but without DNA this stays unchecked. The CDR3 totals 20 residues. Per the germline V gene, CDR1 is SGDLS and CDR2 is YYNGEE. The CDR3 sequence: CASSVGLTSGANPLTGELFF.

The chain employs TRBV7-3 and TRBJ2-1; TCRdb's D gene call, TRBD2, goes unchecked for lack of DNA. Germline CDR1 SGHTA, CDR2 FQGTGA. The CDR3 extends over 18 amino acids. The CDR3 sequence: CASSLYGTSPSSYNEQFF. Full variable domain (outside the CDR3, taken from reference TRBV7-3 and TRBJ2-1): GAGVSQTPSNKVTEKGKYVELRCDPISGHTALYWYRQSLGQGPEFLIYFQGTGAADDSGLPNDRFFAVRPEGSVSTLKIQRTERGDSAVYLCASSLYGTSPSSYNEQFFGPGTRLTVL.

The chain's CDR3 is CASVVGGFNTEAFF. The chain uses TRBV28 and TRBJ1-1. The CDR3 covers 14 residues. From germline, CDR1 is MDHEN and CDR2 SYDVKM.

The CDR3 loop is CATSSLKTPLETQYF. This chain uses TRBV15 with TRBJ2-5. The CDR3 runs to 15 residues. The germline CDR1 and CDR2 sequences are LNHNV and YYDKDF (reference sequence).

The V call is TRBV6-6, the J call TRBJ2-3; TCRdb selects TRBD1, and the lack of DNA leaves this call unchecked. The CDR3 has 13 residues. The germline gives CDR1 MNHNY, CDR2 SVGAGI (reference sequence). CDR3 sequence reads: CATNRGDTDTQYF.

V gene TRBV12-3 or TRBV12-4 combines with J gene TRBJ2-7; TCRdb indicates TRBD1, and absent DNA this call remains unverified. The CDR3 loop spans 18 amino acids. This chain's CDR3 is CASSRIFRQGQGSYEQYF.

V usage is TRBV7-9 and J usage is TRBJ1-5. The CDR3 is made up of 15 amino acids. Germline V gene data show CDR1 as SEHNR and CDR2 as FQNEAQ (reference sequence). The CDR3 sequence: CASSFLPYSNQPQHF.

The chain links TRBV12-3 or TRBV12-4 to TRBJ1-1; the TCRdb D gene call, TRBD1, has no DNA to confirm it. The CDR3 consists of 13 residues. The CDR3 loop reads CASSLSGDRRAFF.

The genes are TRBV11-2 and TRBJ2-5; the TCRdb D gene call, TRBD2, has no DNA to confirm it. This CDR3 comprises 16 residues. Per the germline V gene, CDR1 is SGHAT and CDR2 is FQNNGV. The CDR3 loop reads CASSTRTSGAQETQYF.

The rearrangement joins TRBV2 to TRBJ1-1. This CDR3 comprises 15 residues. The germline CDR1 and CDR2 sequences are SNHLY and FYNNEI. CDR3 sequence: CVSRLEVRGDTEAFF.

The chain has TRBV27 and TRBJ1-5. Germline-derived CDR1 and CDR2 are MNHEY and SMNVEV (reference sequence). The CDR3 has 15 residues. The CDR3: CASSPGLLPHQPQHF.